A single sample gave rise to the 23 T cell receptor beta chains below, sequenced in a study of neurological immune-mediated disorders. TCRdb reprocessed the 5' RACE reads via MiXCR and lists one record per CDR3 protein. The table records 120,000 or so distinct CDR3 sequences, roughly 3.2% of them present only once. Sequenced input: PBMCs. These receptors all stem from a woman under 40 with multiple sclerosis.

This clonotype showed up many times. The chain joins TRBV7-9 to TRBJ1-1; TRBD1 might be the D (5 bases). Per the germline V gene, CDR1 is SEHNR and CDR2 is FQNEAQ (reference sequence). The V gene lost 5 bases and the J gene lost 3 bases, with 28 bases spanning the gap. CDR3 length: 19 amino acids. DNA of the CDR3: TGTGCCAGCAGCCCCCCCAGCACCGGGACCATACTTCACGACACTGAAGCTTTCTTT. It encodes CASSPPSTGTILHDTEAFF.

This clonotype was found many times. CDR3 DNA: TGCGCCAGCAGCTTGCCCTCCCAAGGGGAGACCCAGTACTTC. Translation gives CASSLPSQGETQYF. This sequence joins TRBV5-1 and TRBJ2-5; D is unresolved. This CDR3 is 14 amino acids long. Trimming took 1 base from V and 5 from J, leaving 12 bases between them. The germline gives CDR1 SGHRS, CDR2 YFSETQ.

This clonotype turned up a few times. A much larger clonotype is one base distant, so this may be a read error. The chain employs TRBV6-6 and TRBJ2-5; a possible D gene is TRBD1 (6 bases). Germline-derived CDR1 and CDR2 are MNHNY and SVGAGI (reference sequence). The CDR3 is 12 amino acids. CDR3 DNA: TGTGACAGCAGTTGGGGGCTAGAGACCCAGTACTTC. Its translation is CDSSWGLETQYF.

There are many counts of this clonotype. The V call is TRBV5-5, the J call TRBJ2-5; D might be TRBD2 (5 bases). Germline CDR1 reads SGHKS; CDR2 reads YYEKEE (reference sequence). Trimming removed 2 bases at V and 5 bases at J, with 13 bases between. The CDR3 consists of 14 residues. The CDR3 DNA follows: TGTGCCAGCAGCTTCAGAGCGGTTGGGGAGACCCAGTACTTC. This sequence encodes CASSFRAVGETQYF.

This clonotype was observed many times. The chain has TRBV5-6 and TRBJ1-2, with a weak D call TRBD1 (5 bases). The CDR3 runs to 14 residues. Germline CDR1 reads SGHDT; CDR2 reads YYEEEE. Trimming stripped 6 bases from V and 1 base from J, with 13 bases between. CDR3 sequence (DNA): TGTGCCAGCAACCCGGAAAGGGGTAACTATGGCTACACCTTC. Translating gives CASNPERGNYGYTF.

This clonotype was detected ten times or more. The J gene is TRBJ1-6, the V gene TRBV5-6; D unclear. The length of the CDR3 is 15 residues. Germline CDR1 reads SGHDT; CDR2 reads YYEEEE. V shed 1 base and J shed 6 bases, with 11 bases lying between them. CDR3 nucleotides: TGTGCCAGCAGCTTGATCGCCAGCCCTAATTCACCCCTCCACTTT. It translates to CASSLIASPNSPLHF.

This clonotype occurred many times. The rearrangement joins TRBV5-1 to TRBJ2-3; D gene ambiguous. Trimming removed 2 bases at V and 5 bases at J, with 6 bases between. Germline values: CDR1 SGHRS, CDR2 YFSETQ. CDR3 length equals 12 residues. The CDR3: CASSLSVDTQYF. The CDR3 nucleotides are TGCGCCAGCAGCTTATCTGTAGATACGCAGTATTTT.

This clonotype came up many times. This rearrangement joins TRBV7-2 to TRBJ2-3; 11 bases are a match to TRBD2. The length of the CDR3 is 15 residues. V shed 5 bases, J shed 4 bases, and the junction held 5 bases outside the gene matches. Germline CDR1 reads SGHTA; CDR2 reads FQGNSA. CDR3 DNA sequence: TGTGCCAGCAGCGCTAGCGGGAGGAGCGCAGATACGCAGTATTTT. It is translated as CASSASGRSADTQYF.

This chain joins TRBV14 and TRBJ2-3; 8 bases fit TRBD2. The CDR3 length is 17 residues. Germline CDR1 reads SGHDN; CDR2 reads FVKESK. Unmatched junction bases numbered 12, after V lost 4 bases and J lost 3 bases. The CDR3: CASSRNPPGGRTDTQYF. The DNA for the CDR3 is TGTGCCAGCAGCCGTAATCCCCCGGGGGGGCGGACAGATACGCAGTATTTT.

There are many counts of this clonotype. The chain has TRBV20-1 and TRBJ1-1; tentative D call: TRBD1 (5 bases). Germline loops: CDR1 DFQATT, CDR2 SNEGSKA (reference sequence). The CDR3 spans 12 residues. With 4 bases removed from V and 2 bases from J, the gap between germline ends came to 8 bases. CDR3 protein: CSANDRNTEAFF. The CDR3 DNA is TGCAGTGCTAACGACAGAAACACTGAAGCTTTCTTT.

This clonotype was counted at least ten times. This chain links TRBV20-1 with TRBJ2-2; possibly TRBD1 or TRBD2 for D (5 bases each). Germline V gene sequence: CDR1 DFQATT, CDR2 SNEGSKA (reference sequence). This CDR3 comprises 13 residues. Trimming took off 3 bases at V and 3 bases at J, with 8 bases between the two ends. The CDR3 nucleotides are TGCAGTGCTAGCGGGGCGTACACCGGGGAGCTGTTTTTT. It codes for CSASGAYTGELFF.

This clonotype was detected a few times. V is TRBV2 and J is TRBJ2-1, with TRBD2 as a possible D gene (7 bases). The V gene's germline CDR1 is SNHLY and CDR2 FYNNEI. V dropped 2 bases and J dropped 2 bases, with 13 bases sitting between them. This CDR3 region has 16 residues. The CDR3 region is CASSEIGGGPYNEQFF. CDR3 in DNA: TGTGCCAGCAGTGAAATAGGGGGGGGGCCCTACAATGAGCAGTTCTTC.

This clonotype was seen at least ten times. The rearrangement links TRBV20-1 to TRBJ1-1; D call uncertain. This CDR3 region has 14 residues. The germline V gene has CDR1 DFQATT and CDR2 SNEGSKA (reference sequence). Trimming stripped 6 bases from V and 3 bases from J, with 17 bases between. The CDR3 nucleotides are TGCAGTGCAACCGGGGTCGAAGGTGACACTGAAGCTTTCTTT. Translation gives CSATGVEGDTEAFF.

In its sample, this clonotype was seen many times. J is TRBJ1-2 and V is TRBV9; D perhaps matches TRBD1 (6 bases). V was cut by 0 bases and J by 4 bases, with 13 bases left in between. From germline, CDR1 is SGDLS and CDR2 YYNGEE. The CDR3 is 15 amino acids. The CDR3: CASSVDGRGVYGYTF. The CDR3 DNA follows: TGTGCCAGCAGCGTAGATGGAAGGGGGGTCTATGGCTACACCTTC.

This clonotype has ten or more counts. The chain uses TRBV19 and TRBJ2-7; 11 bases are shared with TRBD2. CDR3 length equals 14 residues. Germline CDR1 and CDR2: LNHDA and SQIVND (reference sequence). Trimming at V came to 10 bases and at J to 2 bases, leaving 7 bases not matched to a gene. The DNA of the CDR3 is TGTGCCACCGCCTCGGGACTAGCGGCCTACGAGCAGTACTTC. Translating it yields CATASGLAAYEQYF. Using reference TRBV19 and TRBJ2-7 for the parts outside the CDR3, the full variable domain is DGGITQSPKYLFRKEGQNVTLSCEQNLNHDAMYWYRQDPGQGLRLIYYSQIVNDFQKGDIAEGYSVSREKKESFPLTVTSAQKNPTAFYLCATASGLAAYEQYFGPGTRLTVT.

This clonotype came up many times. The J gene is TRBJ1-1, the V gene TRBV6-5; D gene unclear. CDR3 length: 14 amino acids. Germline values: CDR1 MNHEY, CDR2 SVGAGI. V dropped 9 bases and J dropped 4 bases, with 18 bases sitting between them. The CDR3 nucleotides read TGTGCCAGTCGTGTCCGGGGAGGGAGCACTGAAGCTTTCTTT. As protein: CASRVRGGSTEAFF.

In this sample, this clonotype turned up many times. This chain connects TRBV20-1 to TRBJ2-7, with 9 bases matching TRBD1. Germline V gene lookup returns CDR1 DFQATT and CDR2 SNEGSKA (reference sequence). This CDR3 is 12 amino acids long. V shed 4 bases, J shed 5 bases, and the junction held 3 bases outside the gene matches. This chain's CDR3 is CSAKQGAHEQYF. Here the CDR3 DNA reads TGCAGTGCTAAACAGGGGGCTCACGAGCAGTACTTC.

This clonotype was seen more than once but under ten times. The chain joins TRBV20-1 to TRBJ1-6; 7 positions match TRBD1. Germline CDR1 and CDR2: DFQATT and SNEGSKA (reference sequence). CDR3 length: 13 amino acids. V dropped 7 bases and J dropped 7; count of bases not matched to a gene: 7. The CDR3 DNA follows: TGCAGTGACAGGGGAATGAAAAATTCACCCCTCCACTTT. Encoded protein: CSDRGMKNSPLHF.

This clonotype was detected many times. J is TRBJ2-2 and V is TRBV6-1; no firm D call. V dropped 8 bases and J dropped 3 bases, with 10 bases sitting between them. Germline CDR1 is MNHNS and CDR2 is SASEGT. CDR3 length equals 13 residues. DNA of the CDR3: TGTGCCAGCTCCCCGTGGGACACCGGGGAGCTGTTTTTT. Amino acid sequence: CASSPWDTGELFF.

This clonotype was counted at least ten times. J is TRBJ1-2 and V is TRBV29-1; tentatively, D is TRBD1 (6 bases). V shed 3 bases and J shed 5 bases, with 13 bases lying between them. This CDR3 contains 13 residues. CDR1 and CDR2 (germline): SQVTM, ANQGSEA. The CDR3: CSVEQGPGYGYTF. For the CDR3, the DNA is TGCAGCGTTGAGCAGGGGCCTGGATATGGCTACACCTTC. The full variable domain, its missing parts supplied by reference TRBV29-1 and TRBJ1-2, is SAVISQKPSRDICQRGTSLTIQCQVDSQVTMMFWYRQQPGQSLTLIATANQGSEATYESGFVIDKFPISRPNLTFSTLTVSNMSPEDSSIYLCSVEQGPGYGYTFGSGTRLTVV.

The table lists this clonotype with many counts. The chain uses TRBV5-6 and TRBJ2-1, with a weak D call TRBD2 (6 bases). The V gene's germline CDR1 is SGHDT and CDR2 YYEEEE. V lost 0 bases and J 4 bases, leaving 17 bases between the germline ends. This CDR3 comprises 17 residues. As DNA, the CDR3 is TGTGCCAGCAGCTTGGCCAGGGACTCCGTCCTATACAATGAGCAGTTCTTC. Its translation: CASSLARDSVLYNEQFF. Looking up the rest from reference TRBV5-6 and TRBJ2-1 gives the full variable domain: DAGVTQSPTHLIKTRGQQVTLRCSPKSGHDTVSWYQQALGQGPQFIFQYYEEEERQRGNFPDRFSGHQFPNYSSELNVNALLLGDSALYLCASSLARDSVLYNEQFFGPGTRLTVL.

This clonotype was seen repeatedly, ten times or more. The rearrangement joins TRBV7-2 to TRBJ1-2, with D maybe TRBD1 (5 bases). CDR1 is SGHTA and CDR2 is FQGNSA in the germline V gene. The V and J ends lost 5 bases and 4 bases respectively, with 11 bases between them. The CDR3 contains 13 residues. In DNA, the CDR3 is TGTGCCAGCAGCCATCGGGACGGCTATGGCTACACCTTC. Protein product: CASSHRDGYGYTF.

This clonotype was observed at least ten times. The chain is built from TRBV5-1 and TRBJ1-1; D perhaps matches TRBD1 (6 bases). Germline values: CDR1 SGHRS, CDR2 YFSETQ. CDR3 length: 15 amino acids. The V end was cut by 0 bases, the J end by 6 bases, with 15 bases between. Here the CDR3 reads CASSLGGRGQAEAFF. The CDR3 DNA sequence: TGCGCCAGCAGCTTGGGTGGCAGGGGCCAGGCTGAAGCTTTCTTT.